Following are 17 T cell receptor beta chains from one sample sequenced in a study of neurological immune-mediated disorders. TCRdb used MiXCR to reprocess the 5' RACE reads, holding one entry per CDR3 protein. The sample consists of some 46,000 distinct CDR3 sequences, roughly 4% of them appearing once. The specimen was PBMCs. Every receptor here comes from a woman aged 60 to 75 with multiple sclerosis.

This clonotype was observed many times. The genes are TRBV5-1 and TRBJ2-1; D remains ambiguous. The CDR3 is made up of 15 amino acids. From germline, CDR1 is SGHRS and CDR2 YFSETQ. V lost 0 bases and J lost 3, with 10 bases in between. DNA for the CDR3: TGCGCCAGCAGCTTGGATGGTAATGGCTACAATGAGCAGTTCTTC. The encoded protein is CASSLDGNGYNEQFF.

Many counts were recorded for this clonotype. The chain is built from TRBV3-1 and TRBJ1-1; possible D gene TRBD1, 5 bases. V lost 10 bases and J lost 4, with 19 bases in between. The CDR3 spans 14 residues. Per germline, CDR1 LGHDT and CDR2 YNNKEL (reference sequence). The CDR3 spells CATRPGRASTEAFF. CDR3 bases: TGTGCCACCAGACCCGGCAGGGCTAGCACTGAAGCTTTCTTT.

This clonotype was observed many times. The chain employs TRBV20-1 and TRBJ2-3; tentatively, D is TRBD2 (5 bases). Germline-derived CDR1 and CDR2 are DFQATT and SNEGSKA (reference sequence). V lost 6 bases to trimming and J lost 0 bases, with 13 bases between them. The CDR3 has 14 amino acids. This chain's CDR3 is CSAEDSASTDTQYF. The CDR3 DNA follows: TGCAGTGCCGAGGACTCGGCTAGCACAGATACGCAGTATTTT.

This clonotype is a singleton in its sample. This clone may be a read error of a much larger clone one base away. The CDR3 region is CTSSLTSGATDTQYF. The CDR3 DNA follows: TGCACCAGCAGCTTAACTAGCGGGGCCACAGATACGCAGTATTTT. This chain joins TRBV5-1 and TRBJ2-3; 10 nucleotides match TRBD2. Germline-derived CDR1 and CDR2 are SGHRS and YFSETQ. The CDR3 consists of 15 residues.

In its sample, this clonotype was seen many times. The chain employs TRBV4-1 and TRBJ2-2; no clear D. The CDR3 is 15 residues long. Per germline, CDR1 MGHRA and CDR2 YSYEKL. With 0 bases removed from V and 2 bases from J, the gap between germline ends came to 7 bases. The CDR3 region is CASSQEFPNTGELFF. The CDR3 coding sequence is TGCGCCAGCAGCCAAGAGTTCCCAAACACCGGGGAGCTGTTTTTT.

This clonotype was recorded at least ten times. This chain links TRBV20-1 with TRBJ1-4; D remains unclear. From germline, CDR1 is DFQATT and CDR2 SNEGSKA (reference sequence). V lost 6 bases and J 8 bases, leaving 16 bases between the germline ends. There are 13 residues in the CDR3. CDR3 sequence (DNA): TGCAGTGCGCCACAACGGTCCGGGGAAAAACTGTTTTTT. It encodes CSAPQRSGEKLFF.

This clonotype has ten or more counts. The chain joins TRBV20-1 to TRBJ2-7; no clear D. The germline V gene encodes CDR1 DFQATT and CDR2 SNEGSKA (reference sequence). Trimming removed 2 bases at V and 5 bases at J, with 13 bases between. There are 13 residues in the CDR3. CDR3 coding DNA: TGCAGTGCTAGAAAACTTGGAATCGACGAGCAGTACTTC. Its translation is CSARKLGIDEQYF.

To note about this clonotype: Given a much more abundant clone one base away, this may be a read error. The rearrangement joins TRBV20-1 to TRBJ1-1; 7 bases match TRBD1. The V and J ends lost 7 bases and 3 bases, in that order; junction bases with no gene match: 8. Germline CDR1 and CDR2: DFQATT and SNEGSKA (reference sequence). The CDR3 contains 13 residues. For the CDR3, the DNA is TGCAGTGGGGAGACAGGGATAGACACTGAAGCTTTCTTT. Its translation is CSGETGIDTEAFF.

The rearrangement joins TRBV15 to TRBJ1-1; TRBD1 is a possible D gene (5 bases). With 0 bases removed from V and 6 bases from J, the gap between germline ends came to 8 bases. The germline CDR1 and CDR2 sequences are LNHNV and YYDKDF (reference sequence). The CDR3 has 13 residues. The CDR3 loop reads CATSRDRGAEAFF. DNA of the CDR3: TGTGCCACCAGCAGAGACCGAGGGGCTGAAGCTTTCTTT.

This clonotype was observed at least ten times. This rearrangement joins TRBV20-1 to TRBJ2-5, with a possible D match to TRBD1 (5 bases). The germline CDR1 and CDR2 sequences are DFQATT and SNEGSKA (reference sequence). The CDR3 covers 15 residues. V dropped 0 bases and J dropped 4 bases, with 15 bases sitting between them. CDR3 DNA sequence: TGCAGTGCTAGAGACCCGGTAGGGGCTGGAGAGACCCAGTACTTC. Translated: CSARDPVGAGETQYF.

The sample holds many counts of this clonotype. V gene TRBV20-1 combines with J gene TRBJ1-1, with a possible D match to TRBD1 (5 bases). Germline V gives CDR1 DFQATT, CDR2 SNEGSKA (reference sequence). The CDR3 covers 14 residues. Trimming removed 5 bases from V and 3 bases from J, with 16 bases in between. In DNA, the CDR3 is TGCAGTGCTGCGGGAGGGGCGACGTACACTGAAGCTTTCTTT. Residues: CSAAGGATYTEAFF.

This clonotype was found many times. This sequence joins TRBV20-1 and TRBJ2-7; weak D call: TRBD2 (6 bases). Per germline, CDR1 DFQATT and CDR2 SNEGSKA (reference sequence). With 5 bases removed from V and 7 bases from J, the gap between germline ends came to 12 bases. This CDR3 is built from 11 residues. Here the CDR3 reads CSAFSGGEQYV. The CDR3 DNA follows: TGCAGTGCTTTTAGCGGAGGGGAGCAGTACGTC.

This clonotype was counted at least ten times. The genes are TRBV5-1 and TRBJ2-3; D is perhaps TRBD1 or TRBD2 (5 bases each). The CDR3 spans 16 residues. Germline V lookup: CDR1 SGHRS, CDR2 YFSETQ. V lost 3 bases, J lost 0 bases, and 14 bases lay in between. CDR3 amino acids: CASSWDLGPSTDTQYF. The CDR3 bases are TGCGCCAGCAGCTGGGACCTAGGGCCTAGCACAGATACGCAGTATTTT. The full variable domain, in which reference TRBV5-1 and TRBJ2-3 provide the parts outside the CDR3, is KAGVTQTPRYLIKTRGQQVTLSCSPISGHRSVSWYQQTPGQGLQFLFEYFSETQRNKGNFPGRFSGRQFSNSRSEMNVSTLELGDSALYLCASSWDLGPSTDTQYFGPGTRLTVL.

This clonotype was counted between two and nine times. This CDR3 reads CASRGQTGLETQYF. In nucleotides, the CDR3 is TGTGCCAGCAGGGGTCAAACAGGTTTAGAGACCCAGTACTTC. The chain couples TRBV6-5 to TRBJ2-5; maybe TRBD1 (5 bases). The germline V gene encodes CDR1 MNHEY and CDR2 SVGAGI. The CDR3 loop spans 14 amino acids. Trimming stripped 6 bases from V and 4 bases from J, with 15 bases between.

Ten or more counts support this clonotype. CDR3 DNA: TGTGCCAGCAGTCCCCTCAAGACAGGAAGCACAGATACGCAGTATTTT. Its protein is CASSPLKTGSTDTQYF. V usage is TRBV12-3 or TRBV12-4 and J usage is TRBJ2-3; D possibly corresponds to TRBD1 (6 bases). V shed 5 bases and J shed 0 bases, with 15 bases lying between them. The CDR3 is 16 amino acids.

In its sample, this clonotype was seen many times. The genes are TRBV6-2 or TRBV6-3 and TRBJ2-7, with D possibly being TRBD2 (5 bases). Between the trimmed V and J ends, which lost 2 bases and 1 base, there was a span of 9 bases. This CDR3 is 14 amino acids long. Germline values: CDR1 MNHEY, CDR2 SVGEGT. The CDR3: CASSYKRYSYEQYF. As DNA, the CDR3 is TGTGCCAGCAGTTACAAGCGGTATTCCTACGAGCAGTACTTC.

This clonotype was seen more than once but under ten times. This sequence joins TRBV6-2 or TRBV6-3 and TRBJ2-3, with D perhaps matching TRBD1 (6 bases). Germline lookup yields CDR1 MNHEY and CDR2 SVGEGT. Trimming pared 4 bases from V and 1 base from J, leaving 15 bases between. This CDR3 comprises 16 residues. For the CDR3, the DNA is TGTGCCAGCAGTTCCTCTTGGGGGCTCGGCACAGATACGCAGTATTTT. This encodes CASSSSWGLGTDTQYF.